The entry that follows covers one T cell receptor (beta chain) sequence. The antigen is not known. This record comes from a study of blood T cells in healthy people across ages. Together with a sample-barcoded 5' primer, a J-beta primer mix was included in a second PCR lasting about 7 to 11 cycles. TCRdb fed the 5' RACE reads into MiXCR, producing one record per CDR3 protein. The table lists 1.5 million to 2 million distinct CDR3 sequences, about two fifths of them singletons. This CDR3 comprises 12 residues. V was pared by 6 bases and J by 9 bases, with 18 bases between. CDR1 DFQATT and CDR2 SNEGSKA come from the germline V gene (reference sequence). Donor samples were obtained from healthy Caucasian individuals from Russia, aged about 6 to 100. Extracted total RNA amounted to at least 5.5 micrograms for each sample. Overall study findings and caveats: As age increased, TCR beta diversity per million T cells fell in a roughly linear fashion.

The source material was blood. The receptor comes from a human donor in good health. V gene TRBV20-1 combines with J gene TRBJ2-7, with D unclear. The CDR3 protein is CSATYGRSGQYF. The CDR3 bases are TGCAGTGCAACCTACGGACGATCAGGGCAGTACTTC.